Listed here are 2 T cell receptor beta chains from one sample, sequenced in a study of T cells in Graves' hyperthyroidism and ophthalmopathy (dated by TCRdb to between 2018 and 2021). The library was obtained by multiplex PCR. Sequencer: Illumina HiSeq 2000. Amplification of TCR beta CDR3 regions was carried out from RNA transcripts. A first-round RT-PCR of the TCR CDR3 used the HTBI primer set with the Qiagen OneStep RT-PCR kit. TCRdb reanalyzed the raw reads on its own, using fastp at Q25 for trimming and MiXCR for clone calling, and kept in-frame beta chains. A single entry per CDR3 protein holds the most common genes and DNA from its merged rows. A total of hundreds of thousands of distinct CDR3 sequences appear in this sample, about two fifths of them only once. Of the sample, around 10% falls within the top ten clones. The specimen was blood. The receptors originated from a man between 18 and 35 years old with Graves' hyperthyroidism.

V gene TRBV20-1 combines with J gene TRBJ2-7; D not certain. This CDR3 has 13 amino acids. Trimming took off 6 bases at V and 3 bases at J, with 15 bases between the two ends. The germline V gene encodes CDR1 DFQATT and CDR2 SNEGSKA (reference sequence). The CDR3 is CSAEVPGYYEQYF. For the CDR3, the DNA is TGCAGTGCCGAGGTTCCCGGATACTACGAGCAGTACTTC.

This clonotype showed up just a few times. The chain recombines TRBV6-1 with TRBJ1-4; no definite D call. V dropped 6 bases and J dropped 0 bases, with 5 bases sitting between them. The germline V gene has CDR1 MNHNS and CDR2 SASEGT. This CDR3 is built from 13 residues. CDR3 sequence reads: CASRTTTNEKLFF. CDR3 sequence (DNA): TGTGCCAGCAGGACGACAACTAATGAAAAACTGTTTTTT.